A single sample gave rise to the 2 T cell receptor beta chains below, sequenced in a study of beta chain features in type 1 diabetes. Every isolated RNA sample was fully reverse transcribed, so sequencing captured expressed TCRB transcripts. Libraries were prepared by immunoSEQ multiplex PCR; TCRdb keeps only in-frame clonotypes and omits some of them. This sample has roughly 260,000 clones, with 20% found just once. Study-wide findings and caveats: The study found moderately but significantly shorter TCRB CDR3s in all four CD4+ subsets of Type 1 diabetes patients.

The antigens of these receptors remain unknown. Material: naive CD4+ T cells from blood. The receptors shown here come from a middle-aged woman with type 1 diabetes.

The CDR3: CASSFSVRGGQETQYF. In DNA, the CDR3 is TGTGCCAGCAGCTTCTCGGTCAGGGGTGGACAAGAGACCCAGTACTTC. The chain joins TRBV11-2 to TRBJ2-5, with a possible D match to TRBD1 (6 bases). This CDR3 spans 16 amino acids. V shed 3 bases and J shed 2 bases, with 16 bases lying between them. Germline assignment: CDR1 SGHAT and CDR2 FQNNGV.

V is TRBV30 and J is TRBJ2-2; 10 bases are shared with TRBD2. The CDR3 loop spans 15 amino acids. The V gene's germline CDR1 is GTSNPN and CDR2 SVGIG (reference sequence). J was trimmed by 5 bases and V by 5 bases; bases with no gene match: 8. The CDR3 region has the DNA TGTGCCTGGGGAAGGCTAGCGGGGGAAACCGGGGAGCTGTTTTTT. Encoded protein: CAWGRLAGETGELFF.